This T cell receptor beta chain appears in the sequencing data of a study of Graves' ophthalmopathy and Graves' hyperthyroidism. V lost 6 bases to trimming and J lost 9 bases, with 17 bases between them. CDR1 and CDR2 (germline): MNHNS, SASEGT. CDR3 length: 13 amino acids. Investigators amplified TCR beta CDR3 regions from RNA transcripts. First-round RT-PCR employed HTBI primers, with a second-round multiplex PCR after it. TCRdb processed the multiplex PCR reads anew with MiXCR; each CDR3 protein has one entry. This table has hundreds of thousands of distinct CDR3 sequences, about 20% appearing once. Study conclusions and caveats: The majority of expanded thyroid clonotypes above 0.001 frequency also occurred in blood.

Notes on this clonotype: What it binds is not known.

Hyperthyroidism patients were newly diagnosed, ill under 2 months, and aged 18 to 65 years. The TCR sequence derives from a woman younger than 30 with stable Graves' hyperthyroidism. Some clones in this sample may be carry-over from other donors' samples. The chain recombines TRBV6-1 with TRBJ1-1; D gene uncertain. The sequenced material came from peripheral blood. In nucleotides, the CDR3 is TGTGCCAGCAGCACCCCTAGCAAGGTCAAAGCTTTCTTT. It codes for CASSTPSKVKAFF.